This is a list of T cell receptor beta chains from one sample in a study of cytomegalovirus exposure and HLA in healthy donors. Clones were sequenced by immunoSEQ multiplex PCR, and TCRdb holds only the in-frame ones, with some missing. The sample has about 130,000 clones, approximately 70% seen once. The sequencing sample was made of PBMCs. These receptors all come from a human donor in good health. Each CDR3 is given with its conserved first and last residue. A D gene is named only where the DNA matches it firmly. Clone size, where shown, is once, few, many, or a class for clones that have expanded.

CASSHPTTGEETEAFF	TGTGCCAGCAGCCACCCGACGACAGGGGAGGAGACTGAAGCTTTCTTT	TRBD1	TRBV7-6	TRBJ1-1	-
CASSAFGTVPEAFF	TGTGCCAGTAGTGCCTTCGGGACAGTACCAGAAGCTTTCTTT	TRBD1	TRBV19	TRBJ1-1	-
CASSLVRGTTNEKLFF	TGTGCCAGCAGTCTAGTTAGGGGAACGACTAATGAAAAACTGTTTTTT	-	TRBV4-2	TRBJ1-4	-
CASSELAGEAKNIQYF	TGTGCCAGCAGTGAACTCGCGGGAGAGGCCAAAAACATTCAGTACTTC	TRBD2	TRBV2	TRBJ2-4	-
CASSIEEVNTEAFF	TGTGCCAGCAGTATCGAGGAGGTGAACACTGAAGCTTTCTTT	-	TRBV2	TRBJ1-1	few
CASRSTTRGTGYTF	TGTGCCAGCAGGTCTACCACCAGGGGCACGGGCTACACCTTC	-	TRBV5-4	TRBJ1-2	-
CASSLDRVGTDTQYF	TGCGCCAGCAGCTTGGACAGGGTGGGCACAGATACGCAGTATTTT	-	TRBV5-1	TRBJ2-3	-
CASSGLAGFGSYNEQFF	TGTGCCAGCAGCGGACTAGCGGGATTCGGGTCCTACAATGAGCAGTTCTTC	TRBD2	TRBV13	TRBJ2-1	-
CASSVSTGGNEKLFF	TGTGCCAGCAGCGTCTCGACAGGGGGGAATGAAAAACTGTTTTTT	TRBD1	TRBV9	TRBJ1-4	once
CASGKQGRMGDTQYF	TGTGCCAGCGGTAAACAGGGGAGAATGGGAGATACGCAGTATTTT	TRBD1	TRBV11-3	TRBJ2-3	-
CATGIPGLAKDGELFF	TGTGCCACAGGGATTCCGGGACTAGCGAAGGACGGGGAGCTGTTTTTT	TRBD2	TRBV6-6	TRBJ2-2	-
CASSPGDIQYF	TGTGCCAGCAGCCCAGGGGACATTCAGTACTTC	-	TRBV11-2	TRBJ2-4	-
CASSPGTGDIQYF	TGCGCCAGCAGCCCCGGGACAGGGGACATTCAGTACTTC	TRBD1	TRBV5-1	TRBJ2-4	-
CASRTGIGGDPQQFF	TGTGCCAGCAGGACAGGGATCGGGGGCGACCCCCAGCAGTTCTTC	-	TRBV6-5	TRBJ2-1	once
CASSGRGNGYTF	TGCGCCAGCAGTGGGCGGGGGAATGGCTACACCTTC	-	TRBV4-1	TRBJ1-2	-
CASSIVRGAYEQYF	TGTGCCAGTAGTATAGTCCGGGGGGCCTACGAGCAGTACTTC	TRBD2	TRBV19	TRBJ2-7	-
CATESDRGNSPLHF	TGTGCCACGGAAAGTGACAGGGGTAATTCACCCCTCCACTTT	TRBD1	TRBV15	TRBJ1-6	-
CASSPGLAGDKTQYF	TGCGCCAGCAGCCCAGGACTAGCGGGAGATAAGACCCAGTACTTC	TRBD2	TRBV10-1	TRBJ2-5	-
CASSLASGSSSYEQYF	TGTGCCAGCAGTTTAGCTAGCGGGTCCTCCTCCTACGAGCAGTACTTC	TRBD2	TRBV27	TRBJ2-7	once
CASSTHRGSGANVLTF	TGTGCCAGCAGCACGCACAGGGGTTCTGGGGCCAACGTCCTGACTTTC	TRBD1	TRBV7-9	TRBJ2-6	few
CASSSGPGRSSYEQYF	TGTGCCAGCAGCAGCGGTCCCGGGAGGAGCTCCTACGAGCAGTACTTC	TRBD2	TRBV9	TRBJ2-7	once
CASSFSGRNSEQYF	TGTGCCAGCAGTTTTAGCGGGAGGAACAGCGAGCAGTACTTC	TRBD2	TRBV2	TRBJ2-7	-
CASSQGTGTGSYEQYF	TGCGCCAGCAGCCAAGGAACCGGGACAGGGTCCTACGAGCAGTACTTC	TRBD1	TRBV4-3	TRBJ2-7	-
CASSPTGTSGWNEQFF	TGCGCCAGCAGCCCCACCGGGACTAGCGGGTGGAATGAGCAGTTCTTC	TRBD2	TRBV5-1	TRBJ2-1	few
CASSLGVSGTNNEQFF	TGTGCCAGCAGCTTGGGAGTTAGCGGGACCAACAATGAGCAGTTCTTC	TRBD2	TRBV5-4	TRBJ2-1	-
CTSSQEGRGGGNTIYF	TGCACCAGCAGCCAAGAGGGTAGGGGAGGAGGAAACACCATATATTTT	-	TRBV1	TRBJ1-3	-
CASSYRTPSSYEQYF	TGTGCCAGCAGTTACAGGACACCGAGCTCCTACGAGCAGTACTTC	-	TRBV6-5	TRBJ2-7	-
CASSITGVPSAFF	TGTGCCAGTAGTATAACCGGGGTCCCGTCGGCTTTCTTT	-	TRBV19	TRBJ1-1	-
CASSPGTGGKLTEAFF	TGCGCCAGCAGCCCTGGGACAGGGGGCAAATTGACTGAAGCTTTCTTT	TRBD1	TRBV4-1	TRBJ1-1	few
CASSERGDSRVNEQFF	TGTGCCAGCAGTGAGAGAGGAGACTCTCGTGTCAATGAGCAGTTCTTC	-	TRBV9	TRBJ2-1	-
CASRVGLAGGNEQFF	TGTGCCAGCAGGGTCGGGCTAGCGGGCGGCAATGAGCAGTTCTTC	TRBD2	TRBV9	TRBJ2-1	-
CSVVPELNTEAFF	TGCAGCGTTGTCCCAGAACTGAACACTGAAGCTTTCTTT	-	TRBV29-1	TRBJ1-1	few
CASSPRLAGGTYEQYF	TGCGCCAGCAGCCCCAGACTAGCGGGAGGGACCTACGAGCAGTACTTC	TRBD2	TRBV4-1	TRBJ2-7	-
CASSLEGAETQYF	TGCGCCAGCAGCTTGGAAGGGGCAGAGACCCAGTACTTC	-	TRBV5-1	TRBJ2-5	once
CASTQGPSKNYEQYF	TGTGCCAGCACACAGGGCCCATCGAAAAATTACGAGCAGTACTTC	-	TRBV2	TRBJ2-7	-
CASSADRGTSYEQYF	TGTGCCAGCAGCGCCGACAGGGGGACATCCTACGAGCAGTACTTC	TRBD1	TRBV5-4	TRBJ2-7	-
CATSRVADRGNEQFF	TGTGCCACCAGCAGAGTGGCGGACAGGGGGAATGAGCAGTTCTTC	TRBD1	TRBV15	TRBJ2-1	-
CASSSAGGNQPQHF	TGTGCCAGCAGCTCCGCGGGAGGTAATCAGCCCCAGCATTTT	-	TRBV7-6	TRBJ1-5	-
CAISLQVLGTEAFF	TGTGCCATCAGTCTACAGGTGTTGGGCACTGAAGCTTTCTTT	-	TRBV6-5	TRBJ1-1	-
CASYGSGSNYGYTF	TGTGCCAGTTATGGCAGCGGATCTAACTATGGCTACACCTTC	-	TRBV19	TRBJ1-2	-
CASSVDGLAKNIQYF	TGTGCCAGCAGCGTAGACGGACTAGCCAAAAACATTCAGTACTTC	-	TRBV9	TRBJ2-4	-
CASSPGLATYEQYF	TGCGCCAGCAGCCCGGGACTAGCGACCTACGAGCAGTACTTC	TRBD2	TRBV5-1	TRBJ2-7	-
CASSHTDPGQGIREQYF	TGTGCCAGCAGCCATACAGACCCGGGACAGGGGATACGCGAGCAGTACTTC	TRBD1	TRBV7-9	TRBJ2-7	few
CASRGGARANTEAFF	TGTGCCAGCAGAGGGGGGGCTCGTGCGAACACTGAAGCTTTCTTT	-	TRBV28	TRBJ1-1	few
CASSLDNRGAEPTKNIQYF	TGTGCCAGCAGCTTAGATAACAGGGGAGCGGAACCAACCAAAAACATTCAGTACTTC	TRBD1	TRBV11-2	TRBJ2-4	few
CASTLGFGSGNEQFF	TGTGCCAGCACCCTCGGGTTCGGGAGTGGTAATGAGCAGTTCTTC	-	TRBV9	TRBJ2-1	-